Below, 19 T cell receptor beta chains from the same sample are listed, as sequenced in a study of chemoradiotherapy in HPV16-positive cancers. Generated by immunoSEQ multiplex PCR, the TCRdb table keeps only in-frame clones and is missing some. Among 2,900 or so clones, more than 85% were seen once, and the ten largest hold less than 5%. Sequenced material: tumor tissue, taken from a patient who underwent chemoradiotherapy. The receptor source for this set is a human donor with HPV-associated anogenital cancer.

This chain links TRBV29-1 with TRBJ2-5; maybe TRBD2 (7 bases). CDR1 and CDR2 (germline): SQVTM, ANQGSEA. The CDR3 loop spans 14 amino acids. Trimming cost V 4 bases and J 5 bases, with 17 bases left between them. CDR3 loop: CSVGGGGTRETQYF. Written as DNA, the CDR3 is TGCAGCGTTGGTGGCGGGGGCACGAGGGAGACCCAGTACTTC.

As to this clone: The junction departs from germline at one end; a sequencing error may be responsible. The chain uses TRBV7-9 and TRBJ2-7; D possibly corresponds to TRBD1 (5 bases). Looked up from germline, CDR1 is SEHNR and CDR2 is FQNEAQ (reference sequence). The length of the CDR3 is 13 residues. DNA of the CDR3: TGTGTCAGCAGCTTCAGGGAAACCTACGAGCAGTACTTC. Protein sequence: CVSSFRETYEQYF.

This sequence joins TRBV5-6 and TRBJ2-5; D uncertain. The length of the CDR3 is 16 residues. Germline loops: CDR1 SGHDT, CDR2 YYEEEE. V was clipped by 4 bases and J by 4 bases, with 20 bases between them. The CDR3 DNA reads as TGTGCCAGCAGCCCCATACCCGCAGATAGCCCAGAGACCCAGTACTTC. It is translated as CASSPIPADSPETQYF. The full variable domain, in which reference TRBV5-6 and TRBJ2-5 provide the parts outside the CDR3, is DAGVTQSPTHLIKTRGQQVTLRCSPKSGHDTVSWYQQALGQGPQFIFQYYEEEERQRGNFPDRFSGHQFPNYSSELNVNALLLGDSALYLCASSPIPADSPETQYFGPGTRLLVL.

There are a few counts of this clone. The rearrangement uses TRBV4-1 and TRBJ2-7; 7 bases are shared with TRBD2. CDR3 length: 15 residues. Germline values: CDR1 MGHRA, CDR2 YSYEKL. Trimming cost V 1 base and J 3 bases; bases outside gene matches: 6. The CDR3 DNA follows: TGCGCCAGCAGCCAAGCCTCCGGGACTAACTACGAGCAGTACGTC. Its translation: CASSQASGTNYEQYV.

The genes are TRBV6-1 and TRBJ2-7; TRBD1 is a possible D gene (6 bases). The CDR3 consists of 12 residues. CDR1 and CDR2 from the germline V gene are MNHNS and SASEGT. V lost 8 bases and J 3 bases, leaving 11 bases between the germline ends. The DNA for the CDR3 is TGTGCCAGCGCCGACAGGATCTACGAGCAGTACTTC. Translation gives CASADRIYEQYF.

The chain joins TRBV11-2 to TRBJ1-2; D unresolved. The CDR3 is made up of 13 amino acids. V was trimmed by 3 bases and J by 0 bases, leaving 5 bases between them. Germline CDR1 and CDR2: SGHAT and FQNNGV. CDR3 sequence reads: CASSFDTNYGYTF. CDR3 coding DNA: TGTGCCAGCAGCTTTGACACTAACTATGGCTACACCTTC.

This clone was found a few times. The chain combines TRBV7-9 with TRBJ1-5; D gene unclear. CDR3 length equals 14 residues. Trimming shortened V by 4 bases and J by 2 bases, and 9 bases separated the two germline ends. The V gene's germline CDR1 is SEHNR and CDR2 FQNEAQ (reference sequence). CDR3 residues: CASSWASGNQPQHF. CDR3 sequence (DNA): TGTGCCAGCAGCTGGGCCTCTGGCAATCAGCCCCAGCATTTT. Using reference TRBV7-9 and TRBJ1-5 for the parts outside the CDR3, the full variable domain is DTGVSQNPRHKITKRGQNVTFRCDPISEHNRLYWYRQTLGQGPEFLTYFQNEAQLEKSRLLSDRFSAERPKGSFSTLEIQRTEQGDSAMYLCASSWASGNQPQHFGDGTRLSIL.

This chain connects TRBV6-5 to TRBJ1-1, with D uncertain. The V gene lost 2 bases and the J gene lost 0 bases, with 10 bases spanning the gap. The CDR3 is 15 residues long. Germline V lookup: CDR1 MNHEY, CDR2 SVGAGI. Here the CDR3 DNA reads TGTGCCAGCAGTTACGCTCAGACTATGAACACTGAAGCTTTCTTT. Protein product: CASSYAQTMNTEAFF.

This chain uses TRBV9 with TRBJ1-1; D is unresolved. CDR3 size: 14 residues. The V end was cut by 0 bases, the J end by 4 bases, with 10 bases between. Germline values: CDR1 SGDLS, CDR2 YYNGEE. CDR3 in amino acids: CASSVVTVGTEAFF. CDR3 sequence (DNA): TGTGCCAGCAGCGTAGTTACGGTTGGCACTGAAGCTTTCTTT.

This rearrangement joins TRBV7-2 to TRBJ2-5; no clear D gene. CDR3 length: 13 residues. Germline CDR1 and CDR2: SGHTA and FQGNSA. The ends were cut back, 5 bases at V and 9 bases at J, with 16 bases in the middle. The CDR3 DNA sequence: TGTGCCAGCAGCGGTAACTTTTATGAGTCCCAGTACTTC. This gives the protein CASSGNFYESQYF.

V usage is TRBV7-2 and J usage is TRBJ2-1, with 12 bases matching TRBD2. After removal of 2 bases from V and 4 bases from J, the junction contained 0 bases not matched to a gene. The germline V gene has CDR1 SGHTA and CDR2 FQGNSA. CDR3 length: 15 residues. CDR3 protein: CASSLTSGGYNEQFF. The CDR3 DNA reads TGTGCCAGCAGCTTAACTAGCGGGGGGTACAATGAGCAGTTCTTC.

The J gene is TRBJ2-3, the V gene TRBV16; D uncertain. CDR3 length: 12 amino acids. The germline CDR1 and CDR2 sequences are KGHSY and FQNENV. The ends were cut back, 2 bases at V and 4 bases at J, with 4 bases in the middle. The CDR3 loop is CASSQGPDTQYF. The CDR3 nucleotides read TGTGCCAGCAGCCAAGGCCCAGATACGCAGTATTTT.

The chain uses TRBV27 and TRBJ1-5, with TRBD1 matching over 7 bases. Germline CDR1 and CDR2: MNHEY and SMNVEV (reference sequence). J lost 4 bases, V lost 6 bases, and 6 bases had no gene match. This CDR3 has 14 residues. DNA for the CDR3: TGTGCCAGCAGCCCAACAGGGGCTAATCAGCCCCAGCATTTT. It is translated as CASSPTGANQPQHF.

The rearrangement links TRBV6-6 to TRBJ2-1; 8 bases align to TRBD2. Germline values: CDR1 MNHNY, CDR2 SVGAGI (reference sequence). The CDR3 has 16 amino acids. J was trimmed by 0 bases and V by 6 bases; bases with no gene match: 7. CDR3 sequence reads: CASRALAGSSYNEQFF. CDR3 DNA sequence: TGTGCCAGCAGAGCCTTAGCGGGAAGCTCCTACAATGAGCAGTTCTTC.

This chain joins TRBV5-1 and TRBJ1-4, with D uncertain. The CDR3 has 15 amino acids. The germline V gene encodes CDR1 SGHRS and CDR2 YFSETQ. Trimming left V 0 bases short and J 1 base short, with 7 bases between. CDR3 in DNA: TGCGCCAGCAGCTTGGTTCCGCAAACTAATGAAAAACTGTTTTTT. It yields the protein CASSLVPQTNEKLFF.

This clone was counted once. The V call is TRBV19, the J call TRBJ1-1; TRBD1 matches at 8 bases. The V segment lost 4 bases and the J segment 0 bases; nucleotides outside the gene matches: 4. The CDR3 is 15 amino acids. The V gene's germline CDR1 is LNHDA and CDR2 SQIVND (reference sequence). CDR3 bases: TGTGCCAGTAGTACCCGGGACAGGCTGAACACTGAAGCTTTCTTT. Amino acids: CASSTRDRLNTEAFF.

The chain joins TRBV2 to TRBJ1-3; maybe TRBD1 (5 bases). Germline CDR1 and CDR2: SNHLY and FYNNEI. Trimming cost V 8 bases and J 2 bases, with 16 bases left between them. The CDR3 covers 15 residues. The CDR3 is CASRFQGSAGNTIYF. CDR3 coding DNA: TGTGCCAGCCGTTTTCAGGGATCCGCTGGAAACACCATATATTTT.

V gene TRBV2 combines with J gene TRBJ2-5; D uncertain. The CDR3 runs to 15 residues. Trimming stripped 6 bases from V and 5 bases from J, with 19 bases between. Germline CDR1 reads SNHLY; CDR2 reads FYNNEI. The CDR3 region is CASSPDPPRSETQYF. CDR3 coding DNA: TGTGCCAGCAGCCCCGACCCCCCAAGGAGCGAGACCCAGTACTTC.

The CDR3 bases are TGCAGCGTTGAAGGTCTGGAATATGGCTACACCTTC. Residues: CSVEGLEYGYTF. V is TRBV29-1 and J is TRBJ1-2; D not resolved. This CDR3 contains 12 residues. CDR1 and CDR2 from the germline V gene are SQVTM and ANQGSEA. Trimming removed 1 base from V and 5 bases from J, with 8 bases in between.